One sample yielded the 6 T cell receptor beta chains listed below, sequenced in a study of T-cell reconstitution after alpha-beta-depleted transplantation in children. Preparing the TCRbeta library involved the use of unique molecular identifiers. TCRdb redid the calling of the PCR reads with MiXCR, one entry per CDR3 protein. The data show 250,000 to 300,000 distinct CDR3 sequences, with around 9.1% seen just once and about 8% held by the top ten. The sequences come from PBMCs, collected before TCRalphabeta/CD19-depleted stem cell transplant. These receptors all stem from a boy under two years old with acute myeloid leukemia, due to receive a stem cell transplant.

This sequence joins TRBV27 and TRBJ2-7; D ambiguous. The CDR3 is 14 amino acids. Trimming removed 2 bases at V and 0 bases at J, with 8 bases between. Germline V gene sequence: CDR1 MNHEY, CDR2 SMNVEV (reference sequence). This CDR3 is CASSLSRFSYEQYF. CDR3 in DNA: TGTGCCAGCAGTTTAAGCAGATTCTCCTACGAGCAGTACTTC.

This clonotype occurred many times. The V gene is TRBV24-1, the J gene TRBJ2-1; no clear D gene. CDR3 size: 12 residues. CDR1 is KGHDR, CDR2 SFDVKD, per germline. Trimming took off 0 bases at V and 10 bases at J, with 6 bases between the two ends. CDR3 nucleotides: TGTGCCACCAGTGATTTGAACGGCGAGCAGTTCTTC. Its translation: CATSDLNGEQFF.

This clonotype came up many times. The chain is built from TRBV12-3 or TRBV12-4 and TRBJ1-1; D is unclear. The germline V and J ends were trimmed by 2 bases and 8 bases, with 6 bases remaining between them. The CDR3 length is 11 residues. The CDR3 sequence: CASSLLGEAFF. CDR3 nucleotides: TGTGCCAGCAGTTTACTGGGGGAAGCTTTCTTT.

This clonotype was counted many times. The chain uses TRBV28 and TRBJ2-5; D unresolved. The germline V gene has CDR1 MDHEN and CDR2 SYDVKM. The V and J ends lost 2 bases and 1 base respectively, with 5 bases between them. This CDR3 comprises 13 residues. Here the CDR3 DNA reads TGTGCCAGCAGTTTAACAGCCCAAGAGACCCAGTACTTC. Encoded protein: CASSLTAQETQYF.

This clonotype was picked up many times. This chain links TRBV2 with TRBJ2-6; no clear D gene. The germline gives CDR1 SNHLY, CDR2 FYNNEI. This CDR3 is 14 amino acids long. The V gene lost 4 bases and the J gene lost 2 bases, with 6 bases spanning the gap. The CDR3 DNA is TGTGCCAGCAGTGCAGGAACTGGGGCCAACGTCCTGACTTTC. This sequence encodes CASSAGTGANVLTF. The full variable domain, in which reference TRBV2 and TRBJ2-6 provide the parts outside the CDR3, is EPEVTQTPSHQVTQMGQEVILRCVPISNHLYFYWYRQILGQKVEFLVSFYNNEISEKSEIFDDQFSVERPDGSNFTLKIRSTKLEDSAMYFCASSAGTGANVLTFGAGSRLTVL.

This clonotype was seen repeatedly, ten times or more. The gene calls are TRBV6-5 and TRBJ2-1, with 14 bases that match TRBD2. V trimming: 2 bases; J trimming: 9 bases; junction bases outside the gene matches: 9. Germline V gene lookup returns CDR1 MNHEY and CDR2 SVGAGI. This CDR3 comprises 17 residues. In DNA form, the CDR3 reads TGTGCCAGCAGTTACGCGGGACTAGCGGGAGAACAGGGTGAGCAGTTCTTC. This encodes CASSYAGLAGEQGEQFF.